This T cell receptor (beta chain) originates from a study of T-cell reconstitution after alpha-beta-depleted transplantation in children. Unique molecular identifiers were incorporated during preparation of the TCRbeta library. Via MiXCR, TCRdb re-called the PCR reads, giving one row per CDR3 protein. This sample yields about half a million distinct CDR3 sequences, of which around 12% are seen a single time; 4.5% to 6% belongs to the top ten. In its sample, this clonotype was seen many times. The CDR3 has 13 residues. Losses at the gene ends were 3 bases for V and 5 bases for J; bases not matched to a gene: 6. Looked up from germline, CDR1 is SQVTM and CDR2 is ANQGSEA.

The V call is TRBV29-1, the J call TRBJ2-5; TRBD1 agrees at 7 bases. The source was PBMCs from the stem cell graft donor, collected from the stem cell graft. This sequence originates from a human donor who donated a stem cell graft to a child with combined immunodeficiency. In DNA form, the CDR3 reads TGCAGCGTTGAGCGACAGGGCATGGAGACCCAGTACTTC. Residues: CSVERQGMETQYF.